The 28 T cell receptor beta chains listed next were all sequenced from one sample in a study of naive and memory T cell subsets. Both TRBC1 and TRBC2 were covered by a beta constant-region primer of two equimolar oligonucleotides. Four rounds of PCR amplified the ligated cDNA using nested alpha and beta constant-region primers plus SP2. Each CDR3 protein gets one entry after TCRdb re-called the UMI-ligation and nested PCR reads with MiXCR. The data contain 30,000 to 40,000 distinct CDR3 sequences, 18% of them singletons. Sequenced material: effector memory CD4+ T cells from blood. Documented subset: effector memory, CD45RA- CD27-. The receptors were gathered from a human donor in good health.

In this sample, this clonotype turned up a few times. CDR3 loop: CSVENTGFGYTF. In DNA form, the CDR3 reads TGCAGCGTTGAAAATACGGGGTTCGGCTACACCTTC. This rearrangement joins TRBV29-1 to TRBJ1-2; D is uncertain. With 2 bases removed from V and 8 bases from J, the gap between germline ends came to 12 bases. The germline V gene encodes CDR1 SQVTM and CDR2 ANQGSEA. CDR3 size: 12 residues.

The V call is TRBV13, the J call TRBJ2-7; 10 bases map to TRBD2. Germline V lookup: CDR1 PRHDT, CDR2 FYEKMQ (reference sequence). The CDR3 is made up of 17 amino acids. Trimming at V came to 5 bases and at J to 9 bases, leaving 19 bases not matched to a gene. CDR3 nucleotide sequence: TGTGCCAGCAGCAGACCCGTCGGACTAGCGGTTAGCGGCGGGCAGTACTTC. Protein sequence: CASSRPVGLAVSGGQYF.

This clonotype was detected ten times or more. This sequence joins TRBV28 and TRBJ1-1; D might be TRBD1 (5 bases). CDR3 length: 14 residues. The V gene lost 3 bases and the J gene lost 0 bases, with 8 bases spanning the gap. From germline, CDR1 is MDHEN and CDR2 SYDVKM. The CDR3 sequence: CASSLGGVNTEAFF. The CDR3 DNA follows: TGTGCCAGCAGTTTGGGGGGAGTGAACACTGAAGCTTTCTTT.

The chain links TRBV20-1 to TRBJ1-2, with D possibly being TRBD1 (5 bases). V shed 3 bases and J shed 6 bases, with 20 bases lying between them. CDR1 is DFQATT, CDR2 SNEGSKA, per germline (reference sequence). This CDR3 has 15 amino acids. The CDR3 coding sequence is TGCAGTGCTAGGGGGTTTCTAGAGGGGATCGATGGCTACACCTTC. The encoded protein is CSARGFLEGIDGYTF.

This chain uses TRBV19 with TRBJ2-3; TRBD2 is a possible D gene (5 bases). Per the germline V gene, CDR1 is LNHDA and CDR2 is SQIVND (reference sequence). Trimming removed 7 bases from V and 1 base from J, with 9 bases in between. The length of the CDR3 is 13 residues. The CDR3 nucleotides are TGTGCCAGTAAGGTGAGGGGCACAGATACGCAGTATTTT. It yields the protein CASKVRGTDTQYF.

This clonotype was seen only a few times. The CDR3 region is CSYLSAATYEQYF. As DNA, the CDR3 is TGCAGCTACCTGAGCGCAGCTACCTACGAGCAGTACTTC. This chain connects TRBV29-1 to TRBJ2-7; no clear D. Germline V gene sequence: CDR1 SQVTM, CDR2 ANQGSEA. The CDR3 spans 13 residues. V lost 8 bases and J lost 2, with 16 bases in between.

This clonotype was seen only a few times. V and J are TRBV27 and TRBJ2-5; D is perhaps TRBD2 (6 bases). This CDR3 is built from 14 residues. Germline V gene sequence: CDR1 MNHEY, CDR2 SMNVEV (reference sequence). Trimming pared 8 bases from V and 2 bases from J, leaving 15 bases between. CDR3 region: CASGRGLLQETQYF. The CDR3 bases are TGTGCCAGCGGCCGGGGACTCTTACAAGAGACCCAGTACTTC.

This clonotype has a count of ten or more. The chain uses TRBV28 and TRBJ2-3; maybe TRBD2 (6 bases). Germline V gene lookup returns CDR1 MDHEN and CDR2 SYDVKM. Trimming took 6 bases from V and 5 from J, leaving 21 bases between them. CDR3 length: 16 amino acids. In DNA, the CDR3 is TGTGCCAGCAGCACACCCTCGGGGGTGGGGAAAGATACGCAGTATTTT. It translates to CASSTPSGVGKDTQYF. Variable domain in full (rest from reference TRBV28 and TRBJ2-3): DVKVTQSSRYLVKRTGEKVFLECVQDMDHENMFWYRQDPGLGLRLIYFSYDVKMKEKGDIPEGYSVSREKKERFSLILESASTNQTSMYLCASSTPSGVGKDTQYFGPGTRLTVL.

There are a few counts of this clonotype. The rearrangement joins TRBV7-3 to TRBJ1-1; D gene ambiguous. This CDR3 has 13 residues. Between the trimmed V and J ends, which lost 5 bases and 3 bases, there was a span of 10 bases. Germline CDR1 and CDR2: SGHTA and FQGTGA. The CDR3 is CASSQSQYTEAFF. The CDR3 DNA is TGTGCCAGCAGCCAAAGCCAATACACTGAAGCTTTCTTT.

There are a few counts of this clonotype. CDR3 sequence: CASSQDVVGQGRTDTQYF. The CDR3 DNA reads TGCGCCAGCAGCCAAGACGTCGTAGGGCAGGGGAGGACAGATACGCAGTATTTT. The chain carries TRBV4-3 and TRBJ2-3; D is tentatively TRBD1 or TRBD2 (6 bases each). The ends were cut back, 0 bases at V and 3 bases at J, with 19 bases in the middle. The CDR3 runs to 18 residues. Germline V gene data show CDR1 as LGHNA and CDR2 as YSLEER.

The CDR3 loop is CSVDSASSNQPQHF. CDR3 sequence (DNA): TGCAGTGTAGACAGCGCCAGTAGCAATCAGCCCCAGCATTTT. This rearrangement joins TRBV20-1 to TRBJ1-5; weak D call: TRBD1 (5 bases). The V end lost 7 bases, the J end lost 0 bases, and 13 bases lay between the germline ends. Germline CDR1 is DFQATT and CDR2 is SNEGSKA (reference sequence). The CDR3 is made up of 14 amino acids.

This clonotype showed up many times. This sequence joins TRBV18 and TRBJ1-1; a weak D match, TRBD1 (5 bases). Germline V gene data show CDR1 as KGHSH and CDR2 as LQKENI. V was shortened by 6 bases and J by 5 bases, with 16 bases between the two germline ends. The CDR3 has 14 residues. CDR3: CASSDKGGGTEAFF. The CDR3 DNA reads as TGTGCCAGCTCGGACAAGGGTGGGGGAACTGAAGCTTTCTTT.

This clonotype was detected only a few times. The chain is built from TRBV20-1 and TRBJ2-5; D is undetermined. Germline V lookup: CDR1 DFQATT, CDR2 SNEGSKA (reference sequence). Deletions cut 5 bases from V and 5 bases from J, with 15 bases between. The CDR3 is 13 residues long. The CDR3 here is CSAVPGGWETQYF. CDR3 nucleotide sequence: TGCAGTGCTGTACCGGGCGGCTGGGAGACCCAGTACTTC.

This clonotype appeared a few times. The chain uses TRBV9 and TRBJ1-5; 11 bases match TRBD1. V lost 4 bases and J lost 7; bases outside the gene matches: 7. The CDR3 totals 15 residues. CDR1 is SGDLS and CDR2 is YYNGEE in the germline V gene. This CDR3 reads CASSSGQGASQPQHF. DNA of the CDR3: TGTGCCAGCAGCTCCGGACAGGGGGCTAGCCAGCCCCAGCATTTT.

This clonotype was seen a handful of times. The chain combines TRBV10-2 with TRBJ1-2, with D uncertain. Germline-derived CDR1 and CDR2 are WSHSY and SAAADI. Between the trimmed V and J ends, which lost 2 bases and 8 bases, there was a span of 9 bases. The CDR3 runs 12 residues. Written as DNA, the CDR3 is TGCGCCAGCAGTGAGCCCGGGCGCGGCTACACCTTC. Translated: CASSEPGRGYTF.

This clonotype was seen a few times. The J gene is TRBJ2-1, the V gene TRBV28; D is tentatively TRBD1 or TRBD2 (5 bases each). The CDR3 is 18 amino acids. V was cut by 3 bases and J by 0 bases, with 18 bases left in between. Per the germline V gene, CDR1 is MDHEN and CDR2 is SYDVKM. Here the CDR3 reads CASSFPSRGSSSYNEQFF. CDR3 in DNA: TGTGCCAGCAGTTTTCCGTCACGGGGCTCAAGCTCCTACAATGAGCAGTTCTTC.

There are a few counts of this clonotype. The rearrangement joins TRBV6-6 to TRBJ2-1; 13 bases match TRBD2. Germline CDR1 reads MNHNY; CDR2 reads SVGAGI (reference sequence). The trim removed 6 bases at V and 10 bases at J, leaving 6 bases unmatched. CDR3 size: 14 residues. The CDR3 DNA reads TGTGCCAGCAGATGGGGGACTAGCGGGACCGAGCAGTTCTTC. Encoded protein: CASRWGTSGTEQFF.

This clonotype occurred a few times. DNA for the CDR3: TGTGCCAGCAGTTTAAGAGCAGCAAATTCACCCCTCCACTTT. As protein: CASSLRAANSPLHF. This chain connects TRBV28 to TRBJ1-6, with unresolved D. This CDR3 spans 14 amino acids. Germline V gives CDR1 MDHEN, CDR2 SYDVKM. Trimming pared 2 bases from V and 7 bases from J, leaving 9 bases between. Using reference TRBV28 and TRBJ1-6 for the parts outside the CDR3, the full variable domain is DVKVTQSSRYLVKRTGEKVFLECVQDMDHENMFWYRQDPGLGLRLIYFSYDVKMKEKGDIPEGYSVSREKKERFSLILESASTNQTSMYLCASSLRAANSPLHFGNGTRLTVT.

The chain uses TRBV19 and TRBJ1-1; 8 bases map to TRBD1. The CDR3 spans 13 residues. CDR1 and CDR2 (germline): LNHDA, SQIVND (reference sequence). After removal of 9 bases from V and 1 base from J, the junction contained 4 bases not matched to a gene. In nucleotides, the CDR3 is TGTGCCAGCCTGGACAGGGCGAACACTGAAGCTTTCTTT. Translation gives CASLDRANTEAFF.

This clonotype came up many times. The V and J genes are TRBV6-5 and TRBJ2-7, with TRBD2 matching 8 bases. The V gene's germline CDR1 is MNHEY and CDR2 SVGAGI. The CDR3 sequence is 15 residues long. With V trimmed by 4 bases and J by 2 bases, 7 bases remained unmatched. CDR3 in amino acids: CASSSGGGFTYEQYF. The CDR3 coding sequence is TGTGCCAGCAGTTCCGGCGGGGGGTTCACCTACGAGCAGTACTTC.

This clonotype has just a few counts. The chain recombines TRBV6-6 with TRBJ1-2; perhaps TRBD1 as D (6 bases). V lost 4 bases, J lost 2 bases, and 11 bases lay in between. Germline V gives CDR1 MNHNY, CDR2 SVGAGI (reference sequence). The CDR3 consists of 14 residues. Here the CDR3 reads CASSSVDRNYGYTF. The CDR3 nucleotides are TGTGCCAGCAGTTCAGTGGACAGAAACTATGGCTACACCTTC.

This clonotype came up a few times. The chain combines TRBV7-2 with TRBJ1-1; D unresolved. V lost 3 bases and J lost 4, with 6 bases in between. Germline values: CDR1 SGHTA, CDR2 FQGNSA. The CDR3 contains 12 residues. CDR3 DNA sequence: TGTGCCAGCAGCTTGTTGGGCACTGAAGCTTTCTTT. As protein: CASSLLGTEAFF.

This chain links TRBV6-1 with TRBJ1-4, with D perhaps matching TRBD1 (6 bases). The V and J ends lost 6 bases and 0 bases respectively, with 8 bases between them. The CDR3 contains 14 residues. The V gene's germline CDR1 is MNHNS and CDR2 SASEGT. The CDR3 reads CASSWDTTNEKLFF. In DNA form, the CDR3 reads TGTGCCAGCAGCTGGGACACAACTAATGAAAAACTGTTTTTT.

The chain employs TRBV28 and TRBJ2-6; the D is unclear. V dropped 4 bases and J dropped 2 bases, with 6 bases sitting between them. The CDR3 runs 14 residues. From germline, CDR1 is MDHEN and CDR2 SYDVKM. The CDR3 DNA follows: TGTGCCAGCAGTTCTGGCGCTGGGGCCAACGTCCTGACTTTC. Translating gives CASSSGAGANVLTF.

A few counts support this clonotype. The genes are TRBV12-3 or TRBV12-4 and TRBJ1-3; no clear D gene. The CDR3 has 16 residues. V shed 3 bases and J shed 0 bases, with 12 bases lying between them. CDR3 protein: CASSFTRRISGNTIYF. The CDR3, as DNA: TGTGCCAGCAGTTTTACCAGGCGGATCTCTGGAAACACCATATATTTT.

This clonotype was observed a few times. The chain combines TRBV20-1 with TRBJ2-1; perhaps TRBD1 as D (6 bases). The germline CDR1 and CDR2 sequences are DFQATT and SNEGSKA (reference sequence). Trimming shortened V by 3 bases and J by 4 bases, and 13 bases separated the two germline ends. This CDR3 has 14 amino acids. The CDR3 bases are TGCAGTGCTAGCCACAGGGTACGGTACAATGAGCAGTTCTTC. This translates into CSASHRVRYNEQFF.

This clonotype was recorded many times. The rearrangement joins TRBV14 to TRBJ1-2; the match to TRBD1 covers 7 bases. Germline CDR1 and CDR2: SGHDN and FVKESK. The CDR3 covers 16 residues. J gave up 2 bases and V 4 bases, and 10 bases lay outside the gene matches. The CDR3 here is CASSPIDQGVNYGYTF. The CDR3, as DNA: TGTGCCAGCAGCCCTATCGATCAGGGGGTAAACTATGGCTACACCTTC.

The chain carries TRBV28 and TRBJ1-4, with 8 bases that match TRBD1. Looked up from germline, CDR1 is MDHEN and CDR2 is SYDVKM. Trimming at V came to 7 bases and at J to 11 bases, leaving 15 bases not matched to a gene. The CDR3 is made up of 15 amino acids. The CDR3 nucleotides are TGTGCCAGCAACAAAAGGGGCCAGGGGGCGGGTAAACTGTTTTTT. It codes for CASNKRGQGAGKLFF.